One TCR beta chain is described in this entry. The data were taken from a study of blood T cell repertoires in COVID-19. About the study: The cDNA or gDNA used as material had been derived from T cells, B-cell-depleted T cells, or PBMCs.

The CDR3 has 18 residues. Germline assignment: CDR1 SGHTA and CDR2 FQGNSA. With 5 bases removed from V and 1 base from J, the gap between germline ends came to 23 bases. Sequencing was performed with immunoSEQ multiplex PCR; in TCRdb, only in-frame clones are kept and a portion is missing. The sample has around 270,000 clones; 84% are singletons. The chain is built from TRBV7-2 and TRBJ1-1; no clear D gene. The sample taken for sequencing was peripheral blood. This clonotype was sampled from a woman in her thirties or forties who had recovered from COVID-19. In DNA form, the CDR3 reads TGTGCCAGCAGCCCAAGCCTGACTCCGGGGAGACGGAACACTGAAGCTTTCTTT. Protein sequence: CASSPSLTPGRRNTEAFF.